This entry lists 15 T cell receptor beta chains sequenced from one sample in a study of metastatic and nonmetastatic thyroid tumors. TCRdb re-clonotyped the PCR reads via MiXCR. The table includes over 25,000 clones, 15% to 20% detected once. No patient had received any treatment before thyroid surgery. The source material was blood. These TCRs come from a male donor with papillary thyroid cancer or a benign thyroid nodule (not recorded which). Some clones in this sample may be carry-over from other donors' samples.

This chain connects TRBV5-8 to TRBJ2-7; no definite D call. CDR1 SGHTS and CDR2 YDEGEE come from the germline V gene. V was pared by 2 bases and J by 5 bases, with 14 bases between. The CDR3 length is 14 residues. CDR3 nucleotide sequence: TGTGCCAGCAGCTTAAGCTCCGCTAGGAACGAGCAGTACTTC. Translation: CASSLSSARNEQYF.

In its sample, this clone was seen many times. The chain carries TRBV24-1 and TRBJ2-1; 9 nucleotides match TRBD2. Germline V gene data show CDR1 as KGHDR and CDR2 as SFDVKD. The CDR3 is 16 residues long. V shed 1 base, J shed 8 bases, and the junction held 8 bases outside the gene matches. The CDR3 spells CATSDLGSGSEDEQFF. CDR3 bases: TGTGCCACCAGTGATTTAGGTAGCGGGAGTGAAGATGAGCAGTTCTTC.

The chain couples TRBV28 to TRBJ1-4; 7 nucleotides agree with TRBD1. Germline V CDR1 and CDR2: MDHEN, SYDVKM. The CDR3 extends over 15 amino acids. The V segment lost 6 bases and the J segment 7 bases; nucleotides outside the gene matches: 11. The CDR3 reads CASRLEGAAREKLFF. In nucleotides, the CDR3 is TGTGCCAGCAGGCTAGAGGGGGCCGCGCGTGAAAAACTGTTTTTT.

This clone has just one count. This CDR3 reads CASSADSGTQSREQFF. The CDR3 DNA reads TGTGCCAGCAGCGCCGACAGCGGGACTCAGTCCCGTGAGCAGTTCTTC. The V gene is TRBV11-2, the J gene TRBJ2-7, with TRBD2 matching over 7 bases. The end of the DNA fits TRBJ2-1 better, so the J call may be wrong. The germline V gene encodes CDR1 SGHAT and CDR2 FQNNGV. CDR3 length: 16 amino acids.

This clone appeared many times. The V and J genes are TRBV5-5 and TRBJ2-5, with TRBD2 matching over 9 bases. V lost 3 bases and J lost 5; bases outside the gene matches: 2. The CDR3 is 13 amino acids. In germline, CDR1 is SGHKS, CDR2 YYEKEE (reference sequence). In nucleotides, the CDR3 is TGTGCCAGCAGCTCACTAGCGGGTGAGACCCAGTACTTC. This sequence encodes CASSSLAGETQYF. Full variable domain (missing parts from reference TRBV5-5 and TRBJ2-5): DAGVTQSPTHLIKTRGQQVTLRCSPISGHKSVSWYQQVLGQGPQFIFQYYEKEERGRGNFPDRFSARQFPNYSSELNVNALLLGDSALYLCASSSLAGETQYFGPGTRLLVL.

This clone was observed at least ten times. V usage is TRBV9 and J usage is TRBJ1-6; D perhaps matches TRBD1 (5 bases). The CDR3 spans 16 residues. Germline CDR1 SGDLS, CDR2 YYNGEE. With 0 bases removed from V and 7 bases from J, the gap between germline ends came to 14 bases. The CDR3 DNA follows: TGTGCCAGCAGCGTAGGGGGCAGCCGCGGGAATTCACCCCTCCACTTT. It encodes CASSVGGSRGNSPLHF.

This clone was seen at least ten times. The chain employs TRBV5-1 and TRBJ1-1, with a tentative D call TRBD1 (5 bases). The germline V gene encodes CDR1 SGHRS and CDR2 YFSETQ. The germline V and J ends were trimmed by 2 bases and 3 bases, with 8 bases remaining between them. The CDR3 is made up of 13 amino acids. CDR3 sequence (DNA): TGCGCCAGCAGCTTCGGGGGAGACACTGAAGCTTTCTTT. As protein: CASSFGGDTEAFF.

The table lists this clone with many counts. V usage is TRBV28 and J usage is TRBJ1-1; 8 bases line up with TRBD1. CDR3 size: 14 residues. Germline loops: CDR1 MDHEN, CDR2 SYDVKM. Trimming cost V 2 bases and J 5 bases; bases outside gene matches: 4. CDR3 sequence reads: CASSLPRGLTEAFF. For the CDR3, the DNA is TGTGCCAGCAGTTTACCCAGGGGGCTTACTGAAGCTTTCTTT.

There are many counts of this clone. Because the CDR3 is missing its conserved closing phenylalanine or tryptophan, this is likely a read error. The DNA is omitted, as the CDR3 cannot be located on it reliably, and the CDR3 follows TCRdb's listing. The chain carries TRBV5-6 and TRBJ2-1; TRBD2 is the table's D call, not checked against the DNA. Germline V gene sequence: CDR1 SGHDT, CDR2 YYEEEE. The CDR3 is 13 amino acids long, termini counted. The CDR3 reads CASRWGTSGSLRV.

By share, this clone ranks as medium-sized (0.01 to 0.1%). The chain uses TRBV12-3 or TRBV12-4 and TRBJ2-7; tentative D call: TRBD1 (6 bases). CDR3 length equals 14 residues. Trimming cost V 3 bases and J 3 bases, with 12 bases left between them. The chain's CDR3 is CASSFRQEFYEQYF. The CDR3 DNA follows: TGTGCCAGCAGTTTTCGACAGGAATTCTACGAGCAGTACTTC.

About this clone itself: This may stem from a read error, because a much larger clone lies one nucleotide away. The V call is TRBV7-6, the J call TRBJ2-7; TRBD1 matches 8 bases. The germline gives CDR1 SGHVS, CDR2 FNYEAQ. The CDR3 totals 14 residues. The ends lost 7 bases at V and 7 bases at J; junction bases unmatched: 12. The CDR3 sequence is CASTPPGQAGEQYF. The CDR3 bases are TGTGCCAGCACCCCGCCGGGACAGGCGGGGGAGCAGTACTTC.

Judged by abundance, this clone is medium-sized. The J gene is TRBJ1-1, the V gene TRBV6-1; D is perhaps TRBD1 (6 bases). The V end was cut by 7 bases, the J end by 1 base, with 13 bases between. The CDR3 has 14 residues. CDR1 MNHNS and CDR2 SASEGT come from the germline V gene. This chain's CDR3 is CASILGAENTEAFF. The CDR3 DNA reads TGTGCCAGCATCCTGGGGGCAGAGAACACTGAAGCTTTCTTT.

The V call is TRBV9, the J call TRBJ2-2, with 8 bases fitting TRBD2. CDR3 length: 19 amino acids. Germline CDR1 is SGDLS and CDR2 is YYNGEE. The ends lost 4 bases at V and 0 bases at J; junction bases unmatched: 14. This CDR3 reads CASSLPAGVGDSNTGELFF. CDR3 nucleotide sequence: TGTGCCAGCAGCTTACCAGCGGGAGTGGGGGACTCGAACACCGGGGAGCTGTTTTTT.

DNA of the CDR3: TGTGCCAGCAGTGAACAGGTGACCCAGTACTTC. Protein product: CASSEQVTQYF. V gene TRBV2 combines with J gene TRBJ2-5; D not certain. Germline-derived CDR1 and CDR2 are SNHLY and FYNNEI. Trimming left V 2 bases short and J 7 bases short, with 5 bases between. CDR3 size: 11 residues.

To note about this clone: A much larger clone lies one base from this, so it may be a read error. The chain joins TRBV14 to TRBJ2-1, with a weak D call TRBD1 (6 bases). Germline CDR1 is SGHDN and CDR2 is FVKESK. The CDR3 loop spans 14 amino acids. The CDR3 protein is CSSSLQGSYNGQFF. CDR3 coding DNA: TGTTCCAGCAGCCTACAGGGATCCTACAATGGGCAGTTCTTC.